The 10 T cell receptor beta chains below were found in one sample sequenced in a study of CD8+ T cells in alopecia areata. Following extraction, RNA underwent reverse transcription to cDNA, which served as the sequencing template. TCRdb keeps only in-frame clones here, not all; method: immunoSEQ multiplex PCR. The sample shows 100,000 to 150,000 clones, approximately 48% of them seen only once. The source was CD8+ T cells sorted from blood, collected at week 0. The receptors shown here come from a human donor with alopecia areata.

The genes are TRBV27 and TRBJ1-1, with a tentative D call TRBD1 (6 bases). The CDR3 covers 15 residues. With 5 bases removed from V and 3 bases from J, the gap between germline ends came to 16 bases. Germline CDR1 and CDR2: MNHEY and SMNVEV (reference sequence). CDR3 region: CASSANRVGDTEAFF. The CDR3 nucleotides are TGTGCCAGCAGTGCAAACAGGGTGGGAGACACTGAAGCTTTCTTT.

Turning to this clone: This same CDR3 is encoded by further DNA sequences in the sample. J is TRBJ2-6 and V is TRBV30; no reliable D call. Germline V gives CDR1 GTSNPN, CDR2 SVGIG (reference sequence). The V end was cut by 0 bases, the J end by 1 base, with 4 bases between. The CDR3 runs 14 residues. The DNA for the CDR3 is TGTGCCTGGAGTGTAGGTTCTGGGGCCAACGTCCTGACTTTC. Encoded protein: CAWSVGSGANVLTF.

This chain joins TRBV4-2 and TRBJ2-7; D might be TRBD1 (6 bases). The germline CDR1 and CDR2 sequences are LGHNA and YNFKEQ. This CDR3 spans 12 amino acids. Trimming pared 3 bases from V and 10 bases from J, leaving 13 bases between. The CDR3 DNA reads as TGTGCCAGCAGCCACTCTGAGGGGGAACAGTACTTC. Its protein product is CASSHSEGEQYF.

This chain links TRBV9 with TRBJ2-1; D is tentatively TRBD1 or TRBD2 (5 bases each). V gave up 0 bases and J gave up 6 bases, with 10 bases separating them. Germline V gene data show CDR1 as SGDLS and CDR2 as YYNGEE. The CDR3 contains 14 residues. CDR3 amino acids: CASSVGGVRNEQFF. CDR3 sequence (DNA): TGTGCCAGCAGCGTAGGAGGGGTGCGCAATGAGCAGTTCTTC.

There are a few counts of this clone. This rearrangement joins TRBV29-1 to TRBJ1-2; D is perhaps TRBD1 (5 bases). V was trimmed by 0 bases and J by 7 bases, leaving 12 bases between them. The germline gives CDR1 SQVTM, CDR2 ANQGSEA. The CDR3 sequence is 13 residues long. This chain's CDR3 is CSVEEDLGVGYTF. DNA of the CDR3: TGCAGCGTTGAAGAGGATTTGGGGGTTGGCTACACCTTC.

This chain joins TRBV7-9 and TRBJ2-7; 13 nucleotides line up with TRBD2. Germline lookup yields CDR1 SEHNR and CDR2 FQNEAQ (reference sequence). V lost 6 bases, J lost 0 bases, and 5 bases stayed unmatched. This CDR3 has 16 amino acids. The CDR3 nucleotides read TGTGCCAGCAGTTCTGGACTAGCGGGGGTCTCCTACGAGCAGTACTTC. As protein: CASSSGLAGVSYEQYF.

This clone was picked up a small number of times. V is TRBV7-9 and J is TRBJ1-1, with 7 bases fitting TRBD1. This CDR3 contains 13 residues. Germline assignment: CDR1 SEHNR and CDR2 FQNEAQ (reference sequence). J lost 3 bases, V lost 8 bases, and 6 bases had no gene match. The CDR3 bases are TGTGCCAGCTGGAAGGGGGCGGACACTGAAGCTTTCTTT. It encodes CASWKGADTEAFF. Full variable domain (missing parts from reference TRBV7-9 and TRBJ1-1): DTGVSQNPRHKITKRGQNVTFRCDPISEHNRLYWYRQTLGQGPEFLTYFQNEAQLEKSRLLSDRFSAERPKGSFSTLEIQRTEQGDSAMYLCASWKGADTEAFFGQGTRLTVV.

The V call is TRBV2, the J call TRBJ1-1, with D tentatively TRBD1 (6 bases). The CDR3 is 16 amino acids. The germline V gene has CDR1 SNHLY and CDR2 FYNNEI. The V gene lost 6 bases and the J gene lost 4 bases, with 21 bases spanning the gap. Here the CDR3 DNA reads TGTGCCAGCAGGGCGGACAGAGGGGATTTCGGCACTGAAGCTTTCTTT. Protein sequence: CASRADRGDFGTEAFF.

Regarding this clone: This CDR3 is also generated by other DNA sequences in the sample. This chain connects TRBV27 to TRBJ1-2; D is possibly TRBD1 (5 bases). This CDR3 contains 11 residues. CDR1 is MNHEY and CDR2 is SMNVEV in the germline V gene (reference sequence). V lost 4 bases and J lost 5, with 5 bases in between. The CDR3: CASSSGYGYTF. The CDR3 DNA reads TGTGCCAGCAGTTCAGGGTATGGCTACACCTTC.

This clone turned up a few times. V gene TRBV4-3 combines with J gene TRBJ1-5; weak D call: TRBD1 (6 bases). The germline CDR1 and CDR2 sequences are LGHNA and YSLEER. The CDR3 contains 14 residues. V was pared by 3 bases and J by 7 bases, with 13 bases between. The CDR3 DNA reads as TGCGCCAGCAGCCAGACCACAGGGTCGCAGCCCCAGCATTTT. Translating it yields CASSQTTGSQPQHF.